This TCR beta chain was sequenced for a study of circulating and synovial CD4+ cells in juvenile arthritis. Study-level results: Circulating pathogenic-like lymphocytes shared a substantially higher fraction of CDR3 sequences with synovium than bulk blood. Measured synovium overlap likely understates the true shared repertoire. Some such blood samples were as oligoclonal as synovium.

This CDR3 comprises 16 residues. The germline V and J ends were trimmed by 2 bases and 0 bases, with 14 bases remaining between them. Germline V CDR1 and CDR2: SGDLS, YYNGEE. Samples derive from patients with active juvenile idiopathic arthritis. Worth noting for this clone: As yet, its antigen is unknown.

Profiling relied on immunoSEQ multiplex PCR, and the TCRdb table lists in-frame clones only, not all of them. The repertoire holds some 33,000 clones, with approximately 96% as singletons. Sequencing was carried out using CD4+ T cells from blood. This clonotype was sampled from a human donor with juvenile idiopathic arthritis. V usage is TRBV9 and J usage is TRBJ2-5; no definite D call. The CDR3 sequence: CASSVGSRYNQETQYF. CDR3 coding DNA: TGTGCCAGCAGCGTGGGTAGCCGTTATAACCAAGAGACCCAGTACTTC.